These 14 T cell receptor beta chains were all obtained from the same sample, sequenced in a study of early T cells in non-severe SARS-CoV-2 infection. Using its own MiXCR run on the 5' RACE reads, TCRdb lists one record per CDR3 protein. The sample contains around 64,000 distinct CDR3 sequences, about an eighth of which appear only once. This specimen was whole blood, taken at baseline. These receptors came from an adult who was a healthcare worker with PCR-confirmed SARS-CoV-2 infection or an uninfected control (not recorded which).

The V gene is TRBV6-5, the J gene TRBJ1-2; D is unclear. Trimming removed 2 bases from V and 5 bases from J, with 12 bases in between. The CDR3 has 14 residues. The germline gives CDR1 MNHEY, CDR2 SVGAGI. The DNA for the CDR3 is TGTGCCAGCAGTTACGCCATGGGGAGTTATGGCTACACCTTC. Translating it yields CASSYAMGSYGYTF.

The V call is TRBV5-1, the J call TRBJ2-6, with TRBD1 as a possible D gene (5 bases). Trimming cost V 6 bases and J 0 bases, with 7 bases left between them. Germline loops: CDR1 SGHRS, CDR2 YFSETQ. The CDR3 has 14 amino acids. CDR3 sequence: CASKDTSGANVLTF. The CDR3 nucleotides read TGCGCCAGCAAGGACACCTCTGGGGCCAACGTCCTGACTTTC.

The rearrangement links TRBV12-3 or TRBV12-4 to TRBJ1-2; D gene unclear. The CDR3 has 14 residues. The V end lost 1 base, the J end lost 8 bases, and 14 bases lay between the germline ends. CDR3 protein: CASSLGRRANGYTF. The CDR3 coding sequence is TGTGCCAGCAGTTTAGGGCGCCGAGCTAACGGCTACACCTTC.

The V gene is TRBV21-1, the J gene TRBJ2-1; the D call of TRBD1 is as the table states it, not checked on the DNA. TRBV21-1 is noted as a pseudogene. The CDR3 extends over 17 amino acids. CDR3 amino acids: CASSIRQVTTSRNEQFF. CDR3 sequence (DNA): TGTGCCAGCAGCATCCGACAGGTGACTACCTCTAGGAATGAGCAGTTCTTC.

This clonotype was recorded at least ten times. The V call is TRBV14, the J call TRBJ1-1; unclear D gene. Between the trimmed V and J ends, which lost 4 bases and 4 bases, there was a span of 10 bases. Germline V CDR1 and CDR2: SGHDN, FVKESK. CDR3 length equals 13 residues. CDR3 coding DNA: TGTGCCAGCAGCCGGGGAGGTGGCACTGAAGCTTTCTTT. This sequence encodes CASSRGGGTEAFF.

The chain couples TRBV24-1 to TRBJ2-5; 9 nucleotides match TRBD1. V trimming: 3 bases; J trimming: 5 bases; junction bases outside the gene matches: 6. The CDR3 has 15 residues. Looked up from germline, CDR1 is KGHDR and CDR2 is SFDVKD. The CDR3 DNA reads as TGTGCCACCAGTGATCTCGCGGGACAGGGTGAGACCCAGTACTTC. Its translation is CATSDLAGQGETQYF.

This clonotype was counted ten times or more. V and J are TRBV6-5 and TRBJ2-2; TRBD2 matches at 10 bases. With V trimmed by 2 bases and J by 6 bases, 6 bases remained unmatched. The germline gives CDR1 MNHEY, CDR2 SVGAGI. This CDR3 has 16 residues. The CDR3 DNA reads TGTGCCAGCAGTTACATGAGCGGGGGGGCCGCCGGGGAGCTGTTTTTT. This codes for CASSYMSGGAAGELFF.

Ten or more counts support this clonotype. The J gene is TRBJ1-6, the V gene TRBV5-6; D remains ambiguous. The CDR3 loop spans 12 amino acids. Germline-derived CDR1 and CDR2 are SGHDT and YYEEEE. With 1 base removed from V and 7 bases from J, the gap between germline ends came to 3 bases. This CDR3 reads CASSLPNSPLHF. The CDR3 DNA sequence: TGTGCCAGCAGCTTGCCGAATTCACCCCTCCACTTT. Using reference TRBV5-6 and TRBJ1-6 for the parts outside the CDR3, the full variable domain is DAGVTQSPTHLIKTRGQQVTLRCSPKSGHDTVSWYQQALGQGPQFIFQYYEEEERQRGNFPDRFSGHQFPNYSSELNVNALLLGDSALYLCASSLPNSPLHFGNGTRLTVT.

This clonotype was counted at least ten times. V is TRBV11-2 and J is TRBJ2-3, with 12 bases that match TRBD1. V lost 5 bases to trimming and J lost 5 bases; unmatched junction nucleotides: 8. The germline V gene has CDR1 SGHAT and CDR2 FQNNGV. This CDR3 comprises 16 residues. The CDR3 here is CASSPRGQGAVDTQYF. The CDR3 nucleotides read TGTGCCAGCAGCCCGCGGGGACAGGGGGCCGTAGATACGCAGTATTTT.

This clonotype has a count of ten or more. This rearrangement joins TRBV7-6 to TRBJ2-1; D uncertain. CDR3 length equals 13 residues. From germline, CDR1 is SGHVS and CDR2 FNYEAQ. Trimming took 0 bases from V and 8 from J, leaving 8 bases between them. The CDR3 here is CASSLAGLYEQFF. In DNA form, the CDR3 reads TGTGCCAGCAGCTTAGCGGGGTTGTATGAGCAGTTCTTC.

In this sample, this clonotype turned up many times. J is TRBJ1-2 and V is TRBV5-5, with D uncertain. Trimming removed 8 bases from V and 4 bases from J, with 12 bases in between. CDR3 length: 12 residues. The germline V gene encodes CDR1 SGHKS and CDR2 YYEKEE (reference sequence). The CDR3: CASRASTYGYTF. The CDR3 coding sequence is TGTGCCAGTCGAGCCAGCACCTATGGCTACACCTTC.

The table lists this clonotype with many counts. CDR3 coding DNA: TGTGCCAGCAGCAAATGGGGGGGATCGGGTGCTTTCTTT. Its translation is CASSKWGGSGAFF. The chain carries TRBV21-1 and TRBJ1-1; TRBD1, the D gene given by the table, was not confirmed from the DNA. TRBV21-1 is assigned pseudogene status. This CDR3 is 13 amino acids long.

The chain is built from TRBV1 and TRBJ2-7; the D call in the table, TRBD1, was not verified against the DNA. TRBV1 is flagged as a pseudogene. The CDR3 runs to 14 residues. As DNA, the CDR3 is TGCACCAGCAGCTTGCCCGGGACAGCCTACGAGCAGTACTTC. Translated, it gives CTSSLPGTAYEQYF.

This clonotype was recorded a few times. The chain recombines TRBV12-2 with TRBJ2-7; the D call of TRBD2 is as the table states it, not checked on the DNA. TRBV12-2 is classified as a pseudogene. The CDR3 is 17 residues long. The DNA for the CDR3 is TGTGCAAGTCGCCTACCCTGGCGGGGGGGCATTAACTACGAGCAGTACTTC. Encoded protein: CASRLPWRGGINYEQYF.